Listed below are T cell receptor beta chains from one sample, sequenced in a study of blood T cells in healthy people across ages. MiXCR, run by TCRdb on the 5' RACE reads, gives a single entry per CDR3 protein. The repertoire includes approximately 800,000 distinct CDR3 sequences, about 59% of them detected once, and roughly 25% sits in the top ten. Sequencing input: blood. The receptors were gathered from a man under 40 in good health. The CDR3 runs from the conserved cysteine through the conserved F or W. D genes are given only for firm matches. Clone sizes are given selectively: once, few, many, or a class where the clone is expanded.

v_gene	j_gene	d_gene	abundance	CDR3nt	CDR3aa
TRBV20-1	TRBJ2-7	NA	NA	TGCAGTGGACGGTCAGTCCGAAACTCCTACGAGCAGTACTTC	CSGRSVRNSYEQYF
TRBV6-4	TRBJ1-1	TRBD1	few	TGTGCCAGCAGTGAGCAGGGGGAGAACACTGAAGCTTTCTTT	CASSEQGENTEAFF
TRBV4-2	TRBJ2-7	TRBD2	once	TGTGCCAGCAGCCAGGAGCGGGGGGGCCTCCACGAGCAGTACTTC	CASSQERGGLHEQYF
TRBV28	TRBJ1-6	NA	NA	TGTGCCAGCAGGATTCACCTCGGGGGACTAAATAATTCACCCCTCCACTTT	CASRIHLGGLNNSPLHF
TRBV6-1	TRBJ1-4	NA	NA	TGTGCCAGCAGTATTGGAGGGGATGAAAAACTGTTTTTT	CASSIGGDEKLFF
TRBV11-1	TRBJ1-1	NA	NA	TGTGCCAGCAGCTTAGTGGCTGCGGCTGAAGCTTTCTTT	CASSLVAAAEAFF
TRBV9	TRBJ1-6	NA	NA	TGTGCCAGCAGCGATAGGGGGGACTATAATTCACCCCTCCACTTT	CASSDRGDYNSPLHF
TRBV18	TRBJ1-6	NA	NA	TGTGCCAGCTCACCCGTGATGGCGTCGAGCTCCTATAATTCACCCCTCCACTTT	CASSPVMASSSYNSPLHF
TRBV4-3	TRBJ2-7	NA	once	TGCGCCAGCAGCCAAGAGTCCCAGGTATTGGGGGAGCAGTACTTC	CASSQESQVLGEQYF
TRBV2	TRBJ2-2	TRBD1	NA	TGTGCCAGCAGGAGACAGGGTACCGGGGAGCTGTTTTTT	CASRRQGTGELFF
TRBV20-1	TRBJ2-5	NA	NA	TGCAGTGCAAGGACGTTACAAGAGACCCAGTACTTC	CSARTLQETQYF
TRBV6-6	TRBJ2-1	NA	NA	TGTGCCAGCAGTTACGATCGCTGGGGCTACAATGAGCAGTTCTTC	CASSYDRWGYNEQFF
TRBV9	TRBJ2-5	TRBD1	NA	TGTGCCAGCAGCGCCCCGGGACAGGGGGCTTGGACCCAGTACTTC	CASSAPGQGAWTQYF
TRBV2	TRBJ1-2	NA	few	TGTGCCAGCAGTGAGGGGCAGACCCGAGGCTACACCTTC	CASSEGQTRGYTF
TRBV4-2	TRBJ2-2	TRBD2	many	TGTGCCAGCAGCCAAGACTGGCTAGCGGGGGCAAACACCGGGGAGCTGTTTTTT	CASSQDWLAGANTGELFF
TRBV27	TRBJ1-4	TRBD1	NA	TGTGCCAGCAGTTTATCCAGGGGGCGGATTAATGAAAAACTGTTTTTT	CASSLSRGRINEKLFF
TRBV7-2	TRBJ2-5	NA	NA	TGTGCCAGCAGCCCAATACTAGCCACCCAAGAGACCCAGTACTTC	CASSPILATQETQYF
TRBV7-2	TRBJ2-1	NA	NA	TGTGCCAGCAGCTTAAGGTCGAATGAGCAGTTCTTC	CASSLRSNEQFF
TRBV15	TRBJ1-1	NA	NA	TGTGCCGCCAGCAGAGATGCCACAGTGGGAGGGTCCACTGAAGCTTTCTTT	CAASRDATVGGSTEAFF
TRBV6-2/TRBV6-3	TRBJ2-3	NA	NA	TGTGCCAGCAGTTATTCTTTTGGGTCTGAGGGAGATACGCAGTATTTT	CASSYSFGSEGDTQYF
TRBV7-3	TRBJ1-2	NA	NA	TGTGCCAGCAGCTTCGGACTGTTAGCTAACTATGGCTACACCTTC	CASSFGLLANYGYTF
TRBV4-2	TRBJ2-3	TRBD1	NA	TGTGCCAGCAGCCAAGAGGAAATCGGACAGGCCGCAGATACGCAGTATTTT	CASSQEEIGQAADTQYF
TRBV12-3/TRBV12-4	TRBJ2-3	NA	NA	TGTGCCAGCAGCTTAGCCCCGAGAGGGGCGGCAGATACGCAGTATTTT	CASSLAPRGAADTQYF
TRBV4-2	TRBJ1-4	NA	NA	TGTGCCAGCAGCCTAGCTCATCGGGGCGGTGAAAAACTGTTTTTT	CASSLAHRGGEKLFF
TRBV4-2	TRBJ1-2	NA	NA	TGTGCCAGCAGCCAAGCAACAGCCCCTAGGGGCTATGGCTACACCTTC	CASSQATAPRGYGYTF
TRBV29-1	TRBJ1-2	TRBD1	many	TGCAGCGCCGGCGGGACAGGGGGAAACTATGGCTACACCTTC	CSAGGTGGNYGYTF
TRBV20-1	TRBJ2-1	NA	NA	TGCAGTGCTAGGGGCCGGGACACCAATGAGCAGTTCTTC	CSARGRDTNEQFF
TRBV5-1	TRBJ2-5	NA	NA	TGCGCCAGCAGCTTGGGGCAAGAGACCCGGTACTTC	CASSLGQETRYF
TRBV9	TRBJ1-3	NA	NA	TGTGCCAGCAGCCTTTTGCCGCTGATCTCTGGAAACACCATATATTTT	CASSLLPLISGNTIYF
TRBV5-1	TRBJ2-1	TRBD2	NA	TGCGCCACCCAGGGACTAGCGGGCGATGAGCAGTTCTTC	CATQGLAGDEQFF
TRBV20-1	TRBJ2-3	NA	few	TGCAGTGGCAGAATGTTTAACACAGATACGCAGTATTTT	CSGRMFNTDTQYF
TRBV20-1	TRBJ2-7	TRBD2	NA	TGCAGTGCCCTCGAAGGGGAGCGGGGGACCTCCTACGAGCAGTACTTC	CSALEGERGTSYEQYF
TRBV28	TRBJ2-7	TRBD1	NA	TGTGCCAGCCAACAGGGGGGCACCTACGAGCAGTACTTC	CASQQGGTYEQYF
TRBV9	TRBJ2-4	TRBD1	NA	TGTGCCAGCAGCATGTCGGGACAGGGGCAAAACATTCAGTACTTC	CASSMSGQGQNIQYF
TRBV6-5	TRBJ2-2	TRBD1	NA	TGTGCCGCTACAGGGGGCGGGAACACCGGGGAGCTGTTTTTT	CAATGGGNTGELFF
TRBV20-1	TRBJ2-1	NA	few	TGCAGTGCTAGGGGGCGGAGCTCCTACAATGAGCAGTTCTTC	CSARGRSSYNEQFF
TRBV29-1	TRBJ1-4	NA	once	TGCAGCGTCCAGGACAGCGCGGAAAAACTGTTTTTT	CSVQDSAEKLFF
TRBV7-2	TRBJ2-7	TRBD1	NA	TGTGCCAGCAGCCCGGACAGGGGGCATAGGTACGAGCAGTACTTC	CASSPDRGHRYEQYF
TRBV20-1	TRBJ2-5	NA	NA	TGCAGTGCTAGAGACGAGGTCATAGAGACCCAGTACTTC	CSARDEVIETQYF
TRBV11-1	TRBJ1-2	NA	few	TGTGCCAGCTTTAGCCAGGAGGATGGCTACACCTTC	CASFSQEDGYTF
TRBV20-1	TRBJ2-7	TRBD2	few	TGCAGTGCACCTATAAGAGGGCTAGCGGGAGTATACGAGCAGTACTTC	CSAPIRGLAGVYEQYF
TRBV7-2	TRBJ2-1	NA	few	TGTGCCAGCGCAGGGGGGGGAACCTACAATGAGCAGTTCTTC	CASAGGGTYNEQFF
TRBV3-1	TRBJ1-6	NA	NA	TGTGCCAGCAGCCAAGGGCGGGACTATAATTCACCCCTCCACTTT	CASSQGRDYNSPLHF